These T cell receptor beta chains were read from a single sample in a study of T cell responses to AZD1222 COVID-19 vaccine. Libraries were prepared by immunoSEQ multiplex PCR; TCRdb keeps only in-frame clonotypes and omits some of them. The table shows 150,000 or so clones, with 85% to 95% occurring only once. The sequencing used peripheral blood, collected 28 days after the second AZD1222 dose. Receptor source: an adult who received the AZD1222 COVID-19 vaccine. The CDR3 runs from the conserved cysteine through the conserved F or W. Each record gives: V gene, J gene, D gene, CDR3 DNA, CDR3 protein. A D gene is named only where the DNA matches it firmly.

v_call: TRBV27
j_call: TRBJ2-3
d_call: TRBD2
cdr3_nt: TGTGCCAGCAGTCAACGGGGACTAGCGGGAGGAGGGGGAGATACGCAGTATTTT
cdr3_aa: CASSQRGLAGGGGDTQYF

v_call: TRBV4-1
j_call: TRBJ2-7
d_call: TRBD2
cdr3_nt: TGCGCCAGCAGCCAAGCGTCAACTAGCGGCCACTACGAGCAGTACTTC
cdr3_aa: CASSQASTSGHYEQYF

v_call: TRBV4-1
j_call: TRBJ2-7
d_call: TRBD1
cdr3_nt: TGCGCCAGCAGCAAGGAGGGGACAGGGGGTAACGAGCAGTACTTC
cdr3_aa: CASSKEGTGGNEQYF

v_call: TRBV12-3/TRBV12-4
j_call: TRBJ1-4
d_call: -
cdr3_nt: TGTGCCAGCAGCTACCGGGGCGCGGAGAAACTGTTTTTT
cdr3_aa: CASSYRGAEKLFF

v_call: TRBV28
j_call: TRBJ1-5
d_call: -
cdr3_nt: TGTGCCAGCAGTTTATTCAGGGGTAACGACAATCAGCCCCAGCATTTT
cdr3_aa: CASSLFRGNDNQPQHF

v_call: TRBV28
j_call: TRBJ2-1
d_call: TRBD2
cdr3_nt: TGTGCCAGCACCTCGACTAGCGGGTTCAATGAGCAGTTCTTC
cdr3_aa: CASTSTSGFNEQFF

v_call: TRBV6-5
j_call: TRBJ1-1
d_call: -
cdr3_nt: TGTGCCAGCAACATTAGGCGGATGGGAACTGAAGCTTTCTTT
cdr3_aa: CASNIRRMGTEAFF

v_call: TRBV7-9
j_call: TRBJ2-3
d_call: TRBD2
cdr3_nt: TGTGCCAGCAGCTCCCGGGGGGGGGATACGCAGTATTTT
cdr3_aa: CASSSRGGDTQYF

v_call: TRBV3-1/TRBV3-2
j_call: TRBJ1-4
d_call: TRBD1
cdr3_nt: TGTGCCAGCAGCCTCTATGGGACAGGGGGCAAGGAAAAACTGTTTTTT
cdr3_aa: CASSLYGTGGKEKLFF

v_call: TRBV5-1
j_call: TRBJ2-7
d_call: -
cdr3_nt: TGCGCCAGCAGCTTGGAGCCGTTAAAAGGGGGGGAGCAGTACTTC
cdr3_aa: CASSLEPLKGGEQYF

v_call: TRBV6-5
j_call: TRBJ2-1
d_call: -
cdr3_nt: TGTGCCAGCAGTTACGCCGGGGGGCTCTCCTACAATGAGCAGTTCTTC
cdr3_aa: CASSYAGGLSYNEQFF

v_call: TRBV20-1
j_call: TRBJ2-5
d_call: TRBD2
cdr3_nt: TGCAGTGCTAGTAAGAGCGGGGCGGGGGATAAGACCCAGTACTTC
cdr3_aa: CSASKSGAGDKTQYF

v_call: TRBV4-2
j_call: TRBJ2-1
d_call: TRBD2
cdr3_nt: TGTGCCAGCAGCCTGACTAGCGGGAGTACCCATGAGCAGTTCTTC
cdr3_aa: CASSLTSGSTHEQFF

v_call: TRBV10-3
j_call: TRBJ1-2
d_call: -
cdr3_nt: TGTGCCATCAGTGAAGGGAACTATGGCTACACCTTC
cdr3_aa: CAISEGNYGYTF

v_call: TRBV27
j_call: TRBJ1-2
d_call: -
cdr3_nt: TGTGCCAGCAGTCCCCTCCTGACAGGTACGGGGTATGGCTACACCTTC
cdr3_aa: CASSPLLTGTGYGYTF

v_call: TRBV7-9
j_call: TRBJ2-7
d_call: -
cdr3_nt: TGTGCCAGCAGCTTAGATTTCGGGATAATACAGCAGTACTTC
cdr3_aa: CASSLDFGIIQQYF

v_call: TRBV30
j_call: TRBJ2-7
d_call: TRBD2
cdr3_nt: TGTGCCTGGAGCGACGGGGGGACTCGGGGTTCAAATTACTACGAGCAGTACTTC
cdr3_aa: CAWSDGGTRGSNYYEQYF

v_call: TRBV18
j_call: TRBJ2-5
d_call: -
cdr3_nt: TGTGCCAGCTCACCGGGGCGTCGGGAGACCCAGTACTTC
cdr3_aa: CASSPGRRETQYF